Listed here are 13 T cell receptor beta chains from one sample, sequenced in a study of metastatic and nonmetastatic thyroid tumors. No patient received treatment before thyroid surgery. TCRdb called clones again from the PCR reads with MiXCR. The table has 23,000 or so clones, 19% seen once. The sample taken for sequencing was blood. Receptors were obtained from a male donor with papillary thyroid cancer or a benign thyroid nodule (not recorded which). Some clones in this sample may be carry-over from other donors' samples.

The sample holds many counts of this clone. CDR3 in amino acids: CASSVAVRNEQFF. The CDR3 DNA is TGTGCCAGCAGCGTAGCGGTGCGGAATGAGCAGTTCTTC. This chain links TRBV9 with TRBJ2-1; D unclear. CDR3 length: 13 residues. Germline lookup yields CDR1 SGDLS and CDR2 YYNGEE. The V and J ends lost 0 bases and 7 bases respectively, with 8 bases between them.

This clone was counted a few times. The chain couples TRBV6-5 to TRBJ2-7, with 9 bases lining up with TRBD1. V was pared by 5 bases and J by 5 bases, with 10 bases of the junction left unmatched. Germline-derived CDR1 and CDR2 are MNHEY and SVGAGI. The CDR3 runs to 15 residues. For the CDR3, the DNA is TGTGCCAGCAGTGAACCTTTGGACAGGGGCCACGAGCAGTACTTC. Protein sequence: CASSEPLDRGHEQYF.

The sample holds a few counts of this clone. This rearrangement joins TRBV6-1 to TRBJ1-2; perhaps TRBD1 as D (6 bases). Germline assignment: CDR1 MNHNS and CDR2 SASEGT. This CDR3 is built from 14 residues. V lost 6 bases, J lost 5 bases, and 16 bases lay in between. This chain's CDR3 is CASSPYRQEYGYTF. In DNA form, the CDR3 reads TGTGCCAGCAGCCCCTACCGACAGGAGTATGGCTACACCTTC.

The V call is TRBV5-1, the J call TRBJ1-4, with D perhaps matching TRBD1 (5 bases). Germline V gene sequence: CDR1 SGHRS, CDR2 YFSETQ. The V end was cut by 3 bases, the J end by 4 bases, with 13 bases between. CDR3 length equals 15 residues. The CDR3 coding sequence is TGCGCCAGCAGCTCCACGGGACGGCTTAATGAAAAACTGTTTTTT. This gives the protein CASSSTGRLNEKLFF.

This clone was seen a handful of times. The junction shows a germline mismatch at one end, possibly a read error. The same CDR3 is also encoded by other DNA sequences in this sample. V gene TRBV10-2 combines with J gene TRBJ1-5, with TRBD1 matching over 7 bases. The germline V gene encodes CDR1 WSHSY and CDR2 SAAADI. This CDR3 is 12 amino acids long. The DNA for the CDR3 is TGCGCCAGCACAGGGGGAGATCAGCCACAGCATTTT. It specifies CASTGGDQPQHF.

This clone was found many times. The chain is built from TRBV9 and TRBJ2-5, with 9 positions matching TRBD1. CDR1 and CDR2 from the germline V gene are SGDLS and YYNGEE. The V and J ends lost 7 bases and 5 bases, in that order; junction bases with no gene match: 12. CDR3 length equals 15 residues. For the CDR3, the DNA is TGTGCCAGCTGCCCGGGACAGGGAGGATTGGAGACCCAGTACTTC. Translating gives CASCPGQGGLETQYF.

The rearrangement links TRBV6-2 or TRBV6-3 to TRBJ2-1; a possible D gene is TRBD2 (5 bases). Per germline, CDR1 MNHEY and CDR2 SVGEGT. The CDR3 runs to 12 residues. Trimming removed 10 bases at V and 0 bases at J, with 7 bases between. CDR3 in DNA: TGTGCCACCCGGGACTCCTACAATGAGCAGTTCTTC. This codes for CATRDSYNEQFF.

This clone ranks as medium-sized. The chain uses TRBV6-1 and TRBJ1-3, with D hard to call. The CDR3 is 14 amino acids. The germline gives CDR1 MNHNS, CDR2 SASEGT. Trimming pared 7 bases from V and 0 bases from J, leaving 10 bases between. DNA for the CDR3: TGTGCCAGCACCATAGGCAGCTCTGGAAACACCATATATTTT. Translation gives CASTIGSSGNTIYF.

This chain uses TRBV7-3 with TRBJ2-7; no definite D call. With 1 base removed from V and 0 bases from J, the gap between germline ends came to 13 bases. The CDR3 sequence is 16 residues long. Germline CDR1 and CDR2: SGHTA and FQGTGA. For the CDR3, the DNA is TGTGCCAGCAGCTTAAGTGGAACCCCGGGCTCCTACGAGCAGTACTTC. Translation: CASSLSGTPGSYEQYF.

This clone occurred many times. This rearrangement joins TRBV4-1 to TRBJ2-7; no firm D call. This CDR3 spans 18 amino acids. Germline lookup yields CDR1 MGHRA and CDR2 YSYEKL. V gave up 0 bases and J gave up 0 bases, with 18 bases separating them. CDR3 DNA: TGCGCCAGCAGCCAAGATGCTTCCCGGACGGCGAGCTCCTACGAGCAGTACTTC. Its translation: CASSQDASRTASSYEQYF.

The genes are TRBV10-2 and TRBJ2-7; 8 bases are shared with TRBD2. V trimming: 4 bases; J trimming: 0 bases; junction bases outside the gene matches: 8. Germline V gives CDR1 WSHSY, CDR2 SAAADI. CDR3 size: 16 residues. The CDR3, as DNA: TGCGCCAGCAGTGGGGCCGATACTAGCGGCTCCTACGAGCAGTACTTC. It is translated as CASSGADTSGSYEQYF.

Ten or more counts support this clone. The chain is built from TRBV9 and TRBJ2-5; TRBD2 matches 14 bases. V shed 3 bases, J shed 5 bases, and the junction held 3 bases outside the gene matches. Germline assignment: CDR1 SGDLS and CDR2 YYNGEE. This CDR3 spans 15 amino acids. The CDR3 DNA follows: TGTGCCAGCAGCGCCGGGACTAGCGGGAGCGAGACCCAGTACTTC. It specifies CASSAGTSGSETQYF.

This chain connects TRBV5-4 to TRBJ1-4, with a possible D match to TRBD1 (6 bases). The CDR3 loop spans 12 amino acids. V was pared by 4 bases and J by 8 bases, with 9 bases between. CDR1 and CDR2 (germline): SGHNT, YYREEE (reference sequence). The CDR3 nucleotides read TGTGCCAGCAGCGACGACAGGGAAAAACTGTTTTTT. Amino acids: CASSDDREKLFF.